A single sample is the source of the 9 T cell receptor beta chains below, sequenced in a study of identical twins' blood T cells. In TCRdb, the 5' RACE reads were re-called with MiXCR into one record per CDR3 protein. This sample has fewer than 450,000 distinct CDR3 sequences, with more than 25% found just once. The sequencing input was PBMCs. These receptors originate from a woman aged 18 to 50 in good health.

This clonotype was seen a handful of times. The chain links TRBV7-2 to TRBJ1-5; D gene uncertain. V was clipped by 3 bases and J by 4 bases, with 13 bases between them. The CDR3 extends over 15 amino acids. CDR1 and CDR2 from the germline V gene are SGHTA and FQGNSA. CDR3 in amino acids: CASSFGRDKNQPQHF. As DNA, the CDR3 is TGTGCCAGCAGCTTTGGAAGAGACAAAAATCAGCCCCAGCATTTT.

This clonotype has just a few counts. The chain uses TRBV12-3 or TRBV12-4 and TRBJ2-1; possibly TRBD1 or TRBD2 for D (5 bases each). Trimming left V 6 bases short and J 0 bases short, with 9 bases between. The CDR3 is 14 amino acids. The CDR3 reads CASRGTISYNEQFF. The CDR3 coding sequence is TGTGCCAGCAGGGGGACCATCTCCTACAATGAGCAGTTCTTC.

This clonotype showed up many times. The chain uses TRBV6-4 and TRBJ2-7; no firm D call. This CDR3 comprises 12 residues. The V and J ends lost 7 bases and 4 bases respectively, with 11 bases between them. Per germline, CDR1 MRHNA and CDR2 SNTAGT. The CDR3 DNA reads TGTGCCAGCAATACTCTCGGGTACGAGCAGTACTTC. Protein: CASNTLGYEQYF.

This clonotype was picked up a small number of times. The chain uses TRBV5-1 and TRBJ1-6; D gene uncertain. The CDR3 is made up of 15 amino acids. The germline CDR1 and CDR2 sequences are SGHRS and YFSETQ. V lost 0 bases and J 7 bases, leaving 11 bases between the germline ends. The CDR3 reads CASSLEVPGNSPLHF. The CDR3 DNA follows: TGCGCCAGCAGCTTGGAGGTGCCCGGAAATTCACCCCTCCACTTT.

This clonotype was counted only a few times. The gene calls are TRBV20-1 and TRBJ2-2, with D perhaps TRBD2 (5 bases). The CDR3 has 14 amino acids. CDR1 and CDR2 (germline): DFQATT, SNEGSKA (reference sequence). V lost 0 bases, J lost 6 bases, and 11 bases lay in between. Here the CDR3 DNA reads TGCAGTGCTAGAGATCCCGGAGGCCCCGGGGAGCTGTTTTTT. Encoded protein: CSARDPGGPGELFF.

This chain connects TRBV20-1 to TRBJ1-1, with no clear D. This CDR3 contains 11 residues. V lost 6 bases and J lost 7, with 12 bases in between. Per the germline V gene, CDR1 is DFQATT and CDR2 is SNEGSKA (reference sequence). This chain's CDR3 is CSAEQVDEAFF. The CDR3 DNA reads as TGCAGTGCCGAGCAAGTGGATGAAGCTTTCTTT.

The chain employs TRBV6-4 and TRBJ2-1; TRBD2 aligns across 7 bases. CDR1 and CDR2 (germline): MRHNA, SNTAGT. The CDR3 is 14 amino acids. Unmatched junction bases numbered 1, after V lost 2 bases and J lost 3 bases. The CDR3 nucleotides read TGTGCCAGCAGTGACGGGGGGGACTACAATGAGCAGTTCTTC. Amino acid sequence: CASSDGGDYNEQFF.

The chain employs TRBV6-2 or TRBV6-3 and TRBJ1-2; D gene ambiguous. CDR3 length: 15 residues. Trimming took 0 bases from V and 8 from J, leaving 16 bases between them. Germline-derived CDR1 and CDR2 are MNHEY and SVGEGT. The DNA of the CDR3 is TGTGCCAGCAGTTACTCGGGTGGCAGGAGGAACGGCTACACCTTC. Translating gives CASSYSGGRRNGYTF.

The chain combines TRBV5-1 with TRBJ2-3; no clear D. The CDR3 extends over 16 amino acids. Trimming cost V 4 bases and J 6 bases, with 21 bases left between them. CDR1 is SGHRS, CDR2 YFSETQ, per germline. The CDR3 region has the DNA TGCGCCAGCAGCCAATCTACTCCGACGTTTGGGGATACGCAGTATTTT. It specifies CASSQSTPTFGDTQYF.